This T cell receptor (beta chain) was recorded in a study of T cell responses to AZD1222 COVID-19 vaccine. Trimming took 3 bases from V and 0 from J; bases not matched to a gene: 17. CDR1 KGHSH and CDR2 LQKENI come from the germline V gene. CDR3 length equals 20 residues. Details on this clone: Its antigen is undetermined.

The data were produced by immunoSEQ multiplex PCR, yet TCRdb's version contains in-frame clones alone and is incomplete. Among over 100,000 clones, approximately 91% were seen once, and the ten largest hold 1% to 1.4%. Overall study results and limits: Vaccination with two AZD1222 doses was followed by a rise in Spike-specific TCR breadth and depth.

This clonotype originated in an adult who received the AZD1222 COVID-19 vaccine. V usage is TRBV18 and J usage is TRBJ1-1, with 9 bases fitting TRBD1. The sample here was peripheral blood, taken 28 days after the second AZD1222 dose. The CDR3 loop is CASSPYVTGGLRRMNTEAFF. The DNA for the CDR3 is TGTGCCAGCTCACCTTATGTGACAGGGGGTTTGAGGAGGATGAACACTGAAGCTTTCTTT.